This entry describes one T cell receptor beta chain. What it binds is unknown. The data were obtained in a study of response to subunit inactivated influenza vaccine. Findings and limits, study-wide: It was suggested by the authors that few new T cells are recruited by each seasonal influenza vaccination.

CDR3 length: 18 residues. The germline V gene encodes CDR1 LGHNA and CDR2 YSLEER. V lost 4 bases to trimming and J lost 1 base; unmatched junction nucleotides: 7. In TCRdb, the RT-PCR reads were re-called with MiXCR into one record per CDR3 protein. The sample lists some 500,000 distinct CDR3 sequences, roughly 23% occurring once. The source was CD4+ T cells sorted from PBMCs, collected roughly 5 days after vaccination. The sequence came from a man between 45 and 60 years old who received an inactivated influenza vaccine. The V gene is TRBV4-3, the J gene TRBJ2-3; TRBD2 matches at 14 bases. DNA of the CDR3: TGCGCCAGCAGCCGCGGGACTAGCGGGAGTGGGGGCACAGATACGCAGTATTTT. It yields the protein CASSRGTSGSGGTDTQYF.